One sample yielded the 25 T cell receptor beta chains listed below, sequenced in a study of long-term antiretroviral therapy in people with HIV. Version v3.0 of the immunoSEQ assay ran at survey level. TCRdb keeps only in-frame clones here, not all; method: immunoSEQ multiplex PCR. The table has tens of thousands of clones, under 90% seen once; the top ten hold around 10%. The sequencing used unsorted PBMCs, collected about 2.4 years after starting antiretroviral therapy. These receptors were obtained from a man aged 35 to 55 with HIV.

The chain combines TRBV9 with TRBJ2-1; TRBD2 agrees at 10 bases. Germline trimming cut 2 bases from V and 9 bases from J; bases unmatched to any gene: 5. CDR1 and CDR2 (germline): SGDLS, YYNGEE. CDR3 length: 14 residues. Here the CDR3 DNA reads TGTGCCAGCAGCGTCCTAAGCGGGGGGGCTGAGCAGTTCTTC. This sequence encodes CASSVLSGGAEQFF.

The V gene is TRBV18, the J gene TRBJ1-1; the D is unclear. In germline, CDR1 is KGHSH, CDR2 LQKENI. The CDR3 has 14 residues. The V gene lost 2 bases and the J gene lost 3 bases, with 10 bases spanning the gap. The chain's CDR3 is CASSPNGVDTEAFF. The CDR3 nucleotides read TGTGCCAGCTCACCAAACGGGGTCGACACTGAAGCTTTCTTT.

This chain links TRBV6-5 with TRBJ1-6; possible D gene TRBD1, 6 bases. The CDR3 has 14 amino acids. V was pared by 8 bases and J by 6 bases, with 14 bases between. The germline V gene encodes CDR1 MNHEY and CDR2 SVGAGI. The CDR3 DNA reads as TGTGCCAGCGGAAATACAGGGAGTAATTCACCCCTCCACTTT. This sequence encodes CASGNTGSNSPLHF.

This chain connects TRBV4-3 to TRBJ2-2, with D maybe TRBD2 (5 bases). The V and J ends lost 3 bases and 1 base respectively, with 6 bases between them. Germline assignment: CDR1 LGHNA and CDR2 YSLEER. The CDR3 is made up of 14 amino acids. The CDR3 DNA is TGCGCCAGCAGCCAGAGCGGGAACACCGGGGAGCTGTTTTTT. Amino acids: CASSQSGNTGELFF.

The CDR3 sequence: CASGRFGELFF. Written as DNA, the CDR3 is TGTGCTAGTGGCCGGTTCGGGGAGCTGTTTTTT. The V gene is TRBV12-5, the J gene TRBJ2-2, with D uncertain. The germline CDR1 and CDR2 sequences are LGHNT and FRNRAP. The CDR3 contains 11 residues. V dropped 6 bases and J dropped 7 bases, with 6 bases sitting between them.

The CDR3 is CASSQGGKGEQFF. The CDR3 DNA sequence: TGTGCCAGCAGCCAGGGGGGTAAAGGTGAGCAGTTCTTC. The chain is built from TRBV7-9 and TRBJ2-1, with a weak D call TRBD1 (7 bases). V lost 5 bases and J 9 bases, leaving 14 bases between the germline ends. The length of the CDR3 is 13 residues. Germline V CDR1 and CDR2: SEHNR, FQNEAQ (reference sequence).

The rearrangement links TRBV2 to TRBJ2-1, with 11 bases lining up with TRBD2. V gave up 8 bases and J gave up 5 bases; unmatched junction bases: 8. The CDR3 length is 15 residues. Per germline, CDR1 SNHLY and CDR2 FYNNEI. CDR3 sequence reads: CASGMGLADHNEQFF. CDR3 DNA sequence: TGTGCCAGCGGAATGGGACTAGCGGACCACAATGAGCAGTTCTTC. Complete variable domain (other parts from reference TRBV2 and TRBJ2-1): EPEVTQTPSHQVTQMGQEVILRCVPISNHLYFYWYRQILGQKVEFLVSFYNNEISEKSEIFDDQFSVERPDGSNFTLKIRSTKLEDSAMYFCASGMGLADHNEQFFGPGTRLTVL.

This sequence joins TRBV27 and TRBJ2-6; TRBD1 aligns across 12 bases. The J segment lost 0 bases and the V segment lost 3 bases, leaving 6 bases of the junction unmatched. This CDR3 has 19 residues. The germline V gene has CDR1 MNHEY and CDR2 SMNVEV (reference sequence). CDR3 protein: CASSLGWGQGASGANVLTF. The CDR3 DNA reads as TGTGCCAGCAGTTTGGGTTGGGGACAGGGGGCCTCTGGGGCCAACGTCCTGACTTTC.

V is TRBV2 and J is TRBJ1-4; unclear D gene. V was cut by 5 bases and J by 0 bases, with 7 bases left in between. CDR3 length: 14 amino acids. Germline lookup yields CDR1 SNHLY and CDR2 FYNNEI. CDR3 sequence (DNA): TGTGCCAGCAGTTATCTCTCAACTAATGAAAAACTGTTTTTT. Amino acids: CASSYLSTNEKLFF.

This clone appeared once. CDR3 in amino acids: CASSSRDRGQPQHF. The DNA for the CDR3 is TGTGCCAGCAGCTCCCGGGACAGAGGGCAGCCCCAGCATTTT. The chain combines TRBV7-2 with TRBJ1-5; 7 bases agree with TRBD1. V lost 4 bases and J lost 7; bases outside the gene matches: 7. Germline V gene lookup returns CDR1 SGHTA and CDR2 FQGNSA. This CDR3 has 14 amino acids.

V usage is TRBV5-1 and J usage is TRBJ2-1; weak D call: TRBD2 (5 bases). V lost 2 bases to trimming and J lost 0 bases, with 18 bases between them. The CDR3 is made up of 18 amino acids. Germline V gene lookup returns CDR1 SGHRS and CDR2 YFSETQ. This CDR3 is CASSFRLALVSSYNEQFF. The CDR3 nucleotides read TGCGCCAGCAGCTTTAGGCTAGCCCTAGTTAGCTCCTACAATGAGCAGTTCTTC.

The gene calls are TRBV18 and TRBJ2-5; D assignment may be TRBD1 or TRBD2 (5 bases each). Germline CDR1 reads KGHSH; CDR2 reads LQKENI. The length of the CDR3 is 15 residues. The ends were cut back, 3 bases at V and 4 bases at J, with 15 bases in the middle. The DNA of the CDR3 is TGTGCCAGCTCACCCTATCGGGGCCGGCGAGAGACCCAGTACTTC. Amino acids: CASSPYRGRRETQYF.

This chain uses TRBV5-5 with TRBJ2-7; tentative D call: TRBD2 (6 bases). This CDR3 is 15 amino acids long. CDR1 SGHKS and CDR2 YYEKEE come from the germline V gene (reference sequence). Trimming shortened V by 0 bases and J by 7 bases, and 17 bases separated the two germline ends. In DNA, the CDR3 is TGTGCCAGCAGCTTGGTTCGGGAGCGAGATGGGGAGCAGTACTTC. Amino acids: CASSLVRERDGEQYF.

This clone was picked up a small number of times. V is TRBV25-1 and J is TRBJ2-1, with TRBD1 matching 8 bases. There are 15 residues in the CDR3. Germline V CDR1 and CDR2: MGHDK, SYGVNS. Losses at the gene ends were 2 bases for V and 8 bases for J; bases not matched to a gene: 8. In DNA form, the CDR3 reads TGTGCCAGCAGTGAAGGCGGACAGGGCAAACATGAGCAGTTCTTC. This translates into CASSEGGQGKHEQFF. The full variable domain, with the rest looked up from reference TRBV25-1 and TRBJ2-1, is EADIYQTPRYLVIGTGKKITLECSQTMGHDKMYWYQQDPGMELHLIHYSYGVNSTEKGDLSSESTVSRIRTEHFPLTLESARPSHTSQYLCASSEGGQGKHEQFFGPGTRLTVL.

This clone turned up a few times. The gene calls are TRBV27 and TRBJ2-2, with 7 bases fitting TRBD1. Germline V gives CDR1 MNHEY, CDR2 SMNVEV (reference sequence). The CDR3 spans 14 residues. After removal of 2 bases from V and 4 bases from J, the junction contained 1 base not matched to a gene. Here the CDR3 DNA reads TGTGCCAGCAGTTTACCAGGGGGCACCGGGGAGCTGTTTTTT. It codes for CASSLPGGTGELFF.

The rearrangement uses TRBV19 and TRBJ1-2, with 8 nucleotides matching TRBD1. V lost 7 bases to trimming and J lost 0 bases; unmatched junction nucleotides: 7. Germline CDR1 LNHDA, CDR2 SQIVND (reference sequence). CDR3 length: 15 amino acids. CDR3 sequence reads: CASIPRGLSNYGYTF. The CDR3 DNA reads as TGTGCCAGTATACCCAGGGGGCTTTCTAACTATGGCTACACCTTC.

In this sample, this clone is large. The gene calls are TRBV10-1 and TRBJ2-7, with D perhaps given as TRBD1 or TRBD2 (5 bases each). The CDR3 has 16 residues. V was pared by 0 bases and J by 9 bases, with 21 bases between. Germline CDR1 WNHNN, CDR2 SYGVQD (reference sequence). CDR3 amino acids: CASSESVVPGPGGQYF. The CDR3 DNA sequence: TGCGCCAGCAGTGAGTCGGTGGTTCCGGGGCCGGGCGGGCAGTACTTC.

J is TRBJ1-1 and V is TRBV14; D is ambiguous. CDR1 SGHDN and CDR2 FVKESK come from the germline V gene. Deletions cut 9 bases from V and 3 bases from J, with 11 bases between. This CDR3 contains 12 residues. CDR3 nucleotides: TGTGCCAGTGGAGCGGAGTACACTGAAGCTTTCTTT. Amino acids: CASGAEYTEAFF.

The V call is TRBV7-8, the J call TRBJ2-6; tentatively, D is TRBD2 (7 bases). The CDR3 has 17 residues. CDR1 and CDR2 (germline): SGHVS, FQNEAQ. Trimming took off 4 bases at V and 4 bases at J, with 17 bases between the two ends. CDR3 residues: CASSSQGGAKGANVLTF. CDR3 nucleotides: TGTGCCAGCAGCTCCCAAGGGGGGGCCAAAGGGGCCAACGTCCTGACTTTC.

The chain is built from TRBV5-1 and TRBJ1-1; D unresolved. The V end lost 1 base, the J end lost 1 base, and 8 bases lay between the germline ends. Looked up from germline, CDR1 is SGHRS and CDR2 is YFSETQ. The CDR3 runs 14 residues. The CDR3 sequence is CASSLTRQNTEAFF. CDR3 coding DNA: TGCGCCAGCAGCTTGACCAGGCAGAACACTGAAGCTTTCTTT. The full variable domain, with the rest looked up from reference TRBV5-1 and TRBJ1-1, is KAGVTQTPRYLIKTRGQQVTLSCSPISGHRSVSWYQQTPGQGLQFLFEYFSETQRNKGNFPGRFSGRQFSNSRSEMNVSTLELGDSALYLCASSLTRQNTEAFFGQGTRLTVV.

V is TRBV23-1 and J is TRBJ2-3; weak D call: TRBD2 (6 bases). TRBV23-1 is an open reading frame, and its role is uncertain. The CDR3 extends over 15 amino acids. V lost 3 bases, J lost 0 bases, and 10 bases lay in between. CDR3 sequence: CASSHGGRSTDTQYF. The CDR3 DNA reads TGCGCCAGCAGTCATGGGGGGAGGAGCACAGATACGCAGTATTTT.

The gene calls are TRBV15 and TRBJ1-4, with TRBD1 matching over 9 bases. Trimming removed 1 base from V and 3 bases from J; junction bases left unmatched: 9. This CDR3 contains 18 residues. Germline V gene data show CDR1 as LNHNV and CDR2 as YYDKDF (reference sequence). This chain's CDR3 is CATSRAPGQGRANEKLFF. CDR3 DNA: TGTGCCACCAGCAGAGCCCCGGGACAGGGTAGGGCTAATGAAAAACTGTTTTTT. The variable domain in full, with the rest retrieved from reference TRBV15 and TRBJ1-4, is DAMVIQNPRYQVTQFGKPVTLSCSQTLNHNVMYWYQQKSSQAPKLLFHYYDKDFNNEADTPDNFQSRRPNTSFCFLDIRSPGLGDTAMYLCATSRAPGQGRANEKLFFGSGTQLSVL.

The CDR3 coding sequence is TGTGCCAGCAGTTGGGGTGGGTCAGATACGCAGTATTTT. It encodes CASSWGGSDTQYF. This sequence joins TRBV2 and TRBJ2-3; D gene ambiguous. The CDR3 is made up of 13 amino acids. The germline V and J ends were trimmed by 5 bases and 4 bases, with 10 bases remaining between them. Germline V gene lookup returns CDR1 SNHLY and CDR2 FYNNEI.

This clone was found once. The chain combines TRBV27 with TRBJ2-7; TRBD2 agrees at 9 bases. V was clipped by 0 bases and J by 1 base; unmatched bases: 4. The CDR3 totals 16 residues. Germline V lookup: CDR1 MNHEY, CDR2 SMNVEV (reference sequence). This CDR3 reads CASSLSSGSPSYEQYF. The CDR3 nucleotides are TGTGCCAGCAGTTTATCTAGCGGGAGCCCTTCCTACGAGCAGTACTTC.

The V and J genes are TRBV29-1 and TRBJ1-2; D not certain. The CDR3 consists of 11 residues. The germline V and J ends were trimmed by 1 base and 4 bases, with 4 bases remaining between them. Germline lookup yields CDR1 SQVTM and CDR2 ANQGSEA. CDR3 loop: CSVEGGYGYTF. The CDR3 DNA follows: TGCAGCGTTGAAGGAGGCTATGGCTACACCTTC.